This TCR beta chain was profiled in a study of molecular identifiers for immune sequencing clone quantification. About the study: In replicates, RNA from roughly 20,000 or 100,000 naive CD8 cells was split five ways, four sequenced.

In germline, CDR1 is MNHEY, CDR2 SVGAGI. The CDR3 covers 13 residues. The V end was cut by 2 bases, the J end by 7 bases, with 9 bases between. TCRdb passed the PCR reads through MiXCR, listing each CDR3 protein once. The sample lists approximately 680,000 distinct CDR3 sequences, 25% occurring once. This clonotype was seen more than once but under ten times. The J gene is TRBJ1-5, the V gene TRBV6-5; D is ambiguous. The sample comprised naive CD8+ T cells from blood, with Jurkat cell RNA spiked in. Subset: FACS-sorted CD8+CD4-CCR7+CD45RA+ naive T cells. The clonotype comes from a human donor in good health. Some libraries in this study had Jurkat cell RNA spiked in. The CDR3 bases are TGTGCCAGCAGTTACGGGCCCGTACAGCCCCAGCATTTT. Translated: CASSYGPVQPQHF.